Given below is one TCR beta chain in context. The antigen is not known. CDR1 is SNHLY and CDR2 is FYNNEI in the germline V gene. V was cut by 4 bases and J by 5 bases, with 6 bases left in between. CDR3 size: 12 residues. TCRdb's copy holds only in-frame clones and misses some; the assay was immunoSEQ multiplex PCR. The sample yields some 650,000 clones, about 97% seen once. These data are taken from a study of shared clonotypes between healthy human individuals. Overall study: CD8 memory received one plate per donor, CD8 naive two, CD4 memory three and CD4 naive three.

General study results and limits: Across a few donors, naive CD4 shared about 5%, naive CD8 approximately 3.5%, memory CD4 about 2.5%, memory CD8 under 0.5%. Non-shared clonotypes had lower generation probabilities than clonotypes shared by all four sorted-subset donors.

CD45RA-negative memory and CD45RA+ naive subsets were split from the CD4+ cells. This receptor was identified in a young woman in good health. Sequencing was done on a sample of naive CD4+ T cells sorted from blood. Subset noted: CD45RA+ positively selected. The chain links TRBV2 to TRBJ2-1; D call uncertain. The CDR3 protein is CASSVNNNEQFF. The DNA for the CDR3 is TGTGCCAGCAGTGTAAACAACAATGAGCAGTTCTTC.